Shown below are 18 T cell receptor beta chains from a single sample sequenced in a study of T cells after yellow fever vaccination. A single record per CDR3 protein comes from TCRdb applying MiXCR to the 5' RACE reads. The sample consists of about 340,000 distinct CDR3 sequences, around 12% of them appearing once. Here the sequenced sample was CD4+ T cells sorted from PBMCs, taken 15 days after the yellow fever booster vaccination. These receptors were collected from a man aged 18 to 29 who received the YFV17D yellow fever vaccine.

This clonotype was counted a few times. The CDR3 reads CASSSIMVVGLPYYGYTF. CDR3 DNA: TGTGCCAGCAGCTCAATTATGGTGGTCGGACTGCCTTACTATGGCTACACCTTC. This chain connects TRBV7-2 to TRBJ1-2; D gene unclear. Germline-derived CDR1 and CDR2 are SGHTA and FQGNSA. V was clipped by 4 bases and J by 3 bases, with 24 bases between them. The CDR3 contains 18 residues.

This clonotype turned up a few times. The chain employs TRBV4-2 and TRBJ1-5, with 7 bases fitting TRBD1. J lost 1 base, V lost 1 base, and 1 base had no gene match. The CDR3 has 15 residues. Germline CDR1 and CDR2: LGHNA and YNFKEQ. In DNA, the CDR3 is TGTGCCAGCAGCCAAGGACAGGGCAGCAATCAGCCCCAGCATTTT. This sequence encodes CASSQGQGSNQPQHF.

The chain joins TRBV20-1 to TRBJ1-3; D perhaps matches TRBD1 (6 bases). The CDR3 has 13 amino acids. The germline V and J ends were trimmed by 4 bases and 4 bases, with 11 bases remaining between them. Germline V gene lookup returns CDR1 DFQATT and CDR2 SNEGSKA (reference sequence). The CDR3 coding sequence is TGCAGTGCTACACAGGGTTACGGAAACACCATATATTTT. Translated: CSATQGYGNTIYF.

The chain links TRBV7-2 to TRBJ2-2; the match to TRBD2 covers 11 bases. The V segment lost 1 base and the J segment 7 bases; nucleotides outside the gene matches: 5. CDR1 is SGHTA, CDR2 FQGNSA, per germline. This CDR3 comprises 16 residues. CDR3 in amino acids: CASSLVRLAGGGELFF. In DNA, the CDR3 is TGTGCCAGCAGCTTAGTTCGCCTAGCGGGGGGCGGGGAGCTGTTTTTT.

This clonotype was counted a few times. J is TRBJ2-2 and V is TRBV7-3; tentative D call: TRBD2 (6 bases). The germline V and J ends were trimmed by 6 bases and 1 base, with 15 bases remaining between them. CDR1 is SGHTA and CDR2 is FQGTGA in the germline V gene. This CDR3 contains 16 residues. CDR3 sequence: CASRPGGTGNTGELFF. CDR3 in DNA: TGTGCCAGCAGGCCTGGGGGGACCGGGAACACCGGGGAGCTGTTTTTT.

This chain links TRBV4-1 with TRBJ1-2, with TRBD1 as a possible D gene (5 bases). CDR1 and CDR2 from the germline V gene are MGHRA and YSYEKL. The CDR3 has 16 residues. V was trimmed by 1 base and J by 7 bases, leaving 19 bases between them. In nucleotides, the CDR3 is TGCGCCAGCAGCCAAGTAACAGGTTCGCGAAGCGGTGGCTACACCTTC. It is translated as CASSQVTGSRSGGYTF.

This clonotype was counted many times. The V and J genes are TRBV20-1 and TRBJ2-3; 10 bases line up with TRBD1. The trim removed 3 bases at V and 3 bases at J, leaving 6 bases unmatched. The CDR3 extends over 15 amino acids. Germline values: CDR1 DFQATT, CDR2 SNEGSKA (reference sequence). The CDR3 DNA follows: TGCAGTGCTAGGGACCGGGACAGGGGAACAGATACGCAGTATTTT. Its protein product is CSARDRDRGTDTQYF.

In its sample, this clonotype was seen a few times. The CDR3 region has the DNA TGTGCCAGCAGCCCCGGGACAGGGCGAAACGAGGCCCACAATGAGCAGTTCTTC. It is translated as CASSPGTGRNEAHNEQFF. The V and J genes are TRBV11-3 and TRBJ2-1, with 9 positions matching TRBD1. This CDR3 is built from 18 residues. Germline V gene lookup returns CDR1 SGHNT and CDR2 YENEEA. V lost 5 bases, J lost 5 bases, and 16 bases stayed unmatched.

This clonotype has just a few counts. The V call is TRBV19, the J call TRBJ1-1; tentatively, D is TRBD1 (5 bases). Looked up from germline, CDR1 is LNHDA and CDR2 is SQIVND (reference sequence). Trimming took 2 bases from V and 4 from J, leaving 11 bases between them. This CDR3 spans 14 amino acids. CDR3 sequence reads: CASSIRPQGTEAFF. The CDR3 DNA reads as TGTGCCAGTAGTATACGGCCCCAGGGCACTGAAGCTTTCTTT.

There are many counts of this clonotype. The junction departs from the called germline gene at one end, perhaps through a read error. This chain joins TRBV4-1 and TRBJ2-3; no definite D call. From germline, CDR1 is MGHRA and CDR2 YSYEKL. This CDR3 has 12 residues. The CDR3 nucleotides read TGCGCCAGCAGCAAAGACACGGATACGCAGTATTTT. Encoded protein: CASSKDTDTQYF.

The table lists this clonotype with a few counts. The CDR3, as DNA: TGTGCCAGCACCCCCTGGGCCGGAGGGACGCCCTACGAGCAGTACGTC. Residues: CASTPWAGGTPYEQYV. The chain combines TRBV6-2 or TRBV6-3 with TRBJ2-7, with D perhaps matching TRBD2 (6 bases). Trimming pared 7 bases from V and 2 bases from J, leaving 21 bases between. There are 16 residues in the CDR3. Per germline, CDR1 MNHEY and CDR2 SVGEGT.

This clonotype was counted between two and nine times. V and J are TRBV19 and TRBJ2-7, with TRBD1 as a possible D gene (6 bases). Trimming took 8 bases from V and 7 from J, leaving 21 bases between them. The CDR3 contains 14 residues. Per the germline V gene, CDR1 is LNHDA and CDR2 is SQIVND (reference sequence). The CDR3 sequence: CASEPPGQPGEQYF. In DNA form, the CDR3 reads TGTGCCAGTGAACCCCCGGGACAACCGGGGGAGCAGTACTTC.

The chain links TRBV29-1 to TRBJ1-2; D possibly corresponds to TRBD1 (6 bases). This CDR3 has 15 amino acids. Between the trimmed V and J ends, which lost 8 bases and 1 base, there was a span of 20 bases. Per the germline V gene, CDR1 is SQVTM and CDR2 is ANQGSEA. In nucleotides, the CDR3 is TGCAGCTCGCAGGGGTCGCAGAGGGATAACTATGGCTACACCTTC. Protein product: CSSQGSQRDNYGYTF. The whole variable domain, filled in from reference TRBV29-1 and TRBJ1-2, reads SAVISQKPSRDICQRGTSLTIQCQVDSQVTMMFWYRQQPGQSLTLIATANQGSEATYESGFVIDKFPISRPNLTFSTLTVSNMSPEDSSIYLCSSQGSQRDNYGYTFGSGTRLTVV.

V gene TRBV6-2 or TRBV6-3 combines with J gene TRBJ2-1; 8 bases line up with TRBD1. Trimming cost V 7 bases and J 6 bases; bases outside gene matches: 5. Germline V gene data show CDR1 as MNHEY and CDR2 as SVGEGT. The CDR3 is 13 amino acids. The CDR3 DNA sequence: TGTGCCAGCACTACAGACAGGGGCAATGAGCAGTTCTTC. Translated, it gives CASTTDRGNEQFF.

This clonotype has more than one count but fewer than ten. The genes are TRBV20-1 and TRBJ2-7; TRBD1 agrees at 8 bases. Germline lookup yields CDR1 DFQATT and CDR2 SNEGSKA (reference sequence). The CDR3 length is 14 residues. V gave up 5 bases and J gave up 7 bases; unmatched junction bases: 13. The chain's CDR3 is CSARRGQGAFEQYF. The CDR3 DNA reads TGCAGTGCTCGTCGGGGGCAGGGGGCTTTTGAGCAGTACTTC.

This clonotype was seen more than once but under ten times. The V gene is TRBV29-1, the J gene TRBJ2-3, with D perhaps assigned TRBD1 or TRBD2 (5 bases each). V lost 7 bases to trimming and J lost 0 bases, with 17 bases between them. CDR3 length equals 15 residues. CDR1 and CDR2 (germline): SQVTM, ANQGSEA. Here the CDR3 reads CSAAGTSSSTDTQYF. The CDR3 DNA is TGCAGCGCCGCCGGGACCTCGTCTAGCACAGATACGCAGTATTTT.

This clonotype occurred a few times. V is TRBV11-2 and J is TRBJ1-5, with D possibly being TRBD1 (5 bases). CDR3 length: 14 amino acids. V lost 1 base to trimming and J lost 8 bases, with 12 bases between them. Germline V gene data show CDR1 as SGHAT and CDR2 as FQNNGV. CDR3 in DNA: TGTGCCAGCAGCTTAGGTCCAGGGTCGAAGCCCCAGCATTTT. It yields the protein CASSLGPGSKPQHF.

This chain joins TRBV9 and TRBJ2-3, with a weak D call TRBD2 (6 bases). Germline V gene data show CDR1 as SGDLS and CDR2 as YYNGEE. CDR3 length: 15 amino acids. Between the trimmed V and J ends, which lost 2 bases and 5 bases, there was a span of 15 bases. The CDR3 bases are TGTGCCAGCAGCGTGTCGACTAGTCGGCGAGATACGCAGTATTTT. It yields the protein CASSVSTSRRDTQYF.